Presented here are 24 T cell receptor beta chains from one specimen sequenced in a study of T-cell memory formation after mild COVID-19. TCRdb recomputed calls from the 5' RACE reads with MiXCR, one row per CDR3 protein. The repertoire includes under 700,000 distinct CDR3 sequences, around 21% of them detected once, and approximately 12% sits in the top ten. The sample consisted of PBMCs or a T cell subset sorted from them (not recorded which). These receptors were taken from an adult woman who had mild COVID-19 (a few samples of this study predate the infection). Cell type and time point are not known.

This rearrangement joins TRBV6-5 to TRBJ1-1; D unresolved. Germline CDR1 MNHEY, CDR2 SVGAGI. V lost 0 bases to trimming and J lost 1 base, with 9 bases between them. The CDR3 is made up of 15 amino acids. CDR3 loop: CASSYSGSSNTEAFF. As DNA, the CDR3 is TGTGCCAGCAGTTACTCGGGCAGCTCGAACACTGAAGCTTTCTTT.

The chain employs TRBV24-1 and TRBJ2-1, with a tentative D call TRBD2 (6 bases). Trimming pared 3 bases from V and 0 bases from J, leaving 14 bases between. The CDR3 has 17 residues. Looked up from germline, CDR1 is KGHDR and CDR2 is SFDVKD. CDR3 loop: CATSDPLSGLSYNEQFF. The CDR3, as DNA: TGTGCCACCAGTGATCCGCTTAGCGGCCTCTCCTACAATGAGCAGTTCTTC.

The table lists this clonotype with many counts. The chain has TRBV3-1 and TRBJ2-7, with 9 bases identical to TRBD2. Germline V lookup: CDR1 LGHDT, CDR2 YNNKEL (reference sequence). The CDR3 covers 15 residues. J was trimmed by 0 bases and V by 2 bases; bases with no gene match: 2. CDR3 loop: CASSQHSGSSYEQYF. CDR3 bases: TGTGCCAGCAGCCAACATAGCGGGAGCTCCTACGAGCAGTACTTC.

This chain links TRBV4-2 with TRBJ2-5, with 9 bases lining up with TRBD2. Germline CDR1 and CDR2: LGHNA and YNFKEQ. The CDR3 has 15 residues. Trimming removed 1 base from V and 6 bases from J; junction bases left unmatched: 6. CDR3 in amino acids: CASSQAGTSRQTQYF. The CDR3 coding sequence is TGTGCCAGCAGCCAAGCCGGGACTAGCCGGCAGACCCAGTACTTC.

The table lists this clonotype with a few counts. The V and J genes are TRBV12-3 or TRBV12-4 and TRBJ2-3; TRBD2 matches at 11 bases. The V segment lost 0 bases and the J segment 5 bases; nucleotides outside the gene matches: 1. CDR3 length equals 15 residues. CDR3 in DNA: TGTGCCAGCAGTTTAGCTAGCGGGAGGGTAGATACGCAGTATTTT. This gives the protein CASSLASGRVDTQYF.

The chain carries TRBV5-1 and TRBJ1-1; perhaps TRBD1 as D (6 bases). The CDR3 has 15 amino acids. The V end lost 0 bases, the J end lost 1 base, and 10 bases lay between the germline ends. Germline loops: CDR1 SGHRS, CDR2 YFSETQ. The DNA of the CDR3 is TGCGCCAGCAGCTTGGAGGGGGGCAGGAACACTGAAGCTTTCTTT. As protein: CASSLEGGRNTEAFF.

This clonotype was detected only a few times. V and J are TRBV9 and TRBJ2-3; 11 bases align to TRBD2. This CDR3 has 15 residues. Germline loops: CDR1 SGDLS, CDR2 YYNGEE. J lost 2 bases, V lost 3 bases, and 2 bases had no gene match. The CDR3 protein is CASSGGLADTDTQYF. DNA of the CDR3: TGTGCCAGCAGCGGGGGACTAGCGGACACAGATACGCAGTATTTT.

This clonotype appeared many times. The CDR3 DNA sequence: TGTGCCACCAGCGCGACCGTAAGAGATACGCAGTATTTT. Amino acid sequence: CATSATVRDTQYF. This sequence joins TRBV24-1 and TRBJ2-3; no firm D call. With 7 bases removed from V and 5 bases from J, the gap between germline ends came to 12 bases. CDR1 and CDR2 from the germline V gene are KGHDR and SFDVKD. This CDR3 region has 13 residues.

This clonotype has a count of ten or more. The rearrangement joins TRBV6-2 or TRBV6-3 to TRBJ2-7; the D is unclear. CDR3 length equals 14 residues. Trimming removed 6 bases from V and 2 bases from J, with 14 bases in between. Germline V gene data show CDR1 as MNHEY and CDR2 as SVGEGT. The CDR3 loop reads CASRTKQPPYEQYF. The CDR3 region has the DNA TGTGCCAGCAGGACGAAGCAGCCCCCCTACGAGCAGTACTTC.

Details on this clonotype: Relative to the germline gene, one junction end is altered; a read error may explain this. The chain couples TRBV5-1 to TRBJ1-1; unclear D gene. The length of the CDR3 is 16 residues. Germline values: CDR1 SGHRS, CDR2 YFSETQ. The chain's CDR3 is CASSLGGLGVNTEAFF. In nucleotides, the CDR3 is TGCGCCAGCAGCTTGGGAGGGCTTGGGGTGAATACTGAAGCTTTCTTT.

The V and J genes are TRBV6-1 and TRBJ2-1; D is unresolved. The CDR3 spans 13 residues. Trimming cost V 7 bases and J 3 bases, with 10 bases left between them. The germline V gene has CDR1 MNHNS and CDR2 SASEGT. The CDR3 DNA reads as TGTGCCAGCACCGGACCGAACTACAATGAGCAGTTCTTC. Its translation is CASTGPNYNEQFF.

The chain couples TRBV7-3 to TRBJ1-1; D remains unclear. Germline V CDR1 and CDR2: SGHTA, FQGTGA. There are 13 residues in the CDR3. Trimming shortened V by 8 bases and J by 4 bases, and 14 bases separated the two germline ends. The CDR3: CASLGVCITEAFF. In nucleotides, the CDR3 is TGTGCCAGCCTCGGAGTGTGCATCACTGAAGCTTTCTTT.

There are a few counts of this clonotype. This sequence joins TRBV7-6 and TRBJ2-1; 13 nucleotides line up with TRBD2. CDR3 length equals 16 residues. Germline V gene lookup returns CDR1 SGHVS and CDR2 FNYEAQ. V dropped 1 base and J dropped 6; count of bases not matched to a gene: 3. The CDR3 sequence: CASSLVGLAGANEQFF. DNA for the CDR3: TGTGCCAGCAGCTTAGTCGGACTAGCGGGAGCCAATGAGCAGTTCTTC.

In its sample, this clonotype was seen many times. The chain couples TRBV7-6 to TRBJ2-3; D ambiguous. This CDR3 region has 14 residues. Trimming removed 4 bases from V and 3 bases from J, with 11 bases in between. The germline V gene encodes CDR1 SGHVS and CDR2 FNYEAQ. This CDR3 reads CASSSLGLTDTQYF. In DNA, the CDR3 is TGTGCCAGCAGCTCCTTGGGGTTGACAGATACGCAGTATTTT.

In DNA form, the CDR3 reads TGTGCCAGCAGCTTAAAGACTGGGGACGAGCAGTACTTC. Amino acid sequence: CASSLKTGDEQYF. The V and J genes are TRBV7-3 and TRBJ2-7; no definite D call. The V end was cut by 1 base, the J end by 5 bases, with 9 bases between. The CDR3 runs 13 residues. The germline CDR1 and CDR2 sequences are SGHTA and FQGTGA. Complete variable domain (other parts from reference TRBV7-3 and TRBJ2-7): GAGVSQTPSNKVTEKGKYVELRCDPISGHTALYWYRQSLGQGPEFLIYFQGTGAADDSGLPNDRFFAVRPEGSVSTLKIQRTERGDSAVYLCASSLKTGDEQYFGPGTRLTVT.

The chain combines TRBV27 with TRBJ2-7; D is possibly TRBD2 (6 bases). V was cut by 4 bases and J by 4 bases, with 14 bases left in between. CDR1 and CDR2 (germline): MNHEY, SMNVEV (reference sequence). The CDR3 extends over 14 amino acids. The DNA of the CDR3 is TGTGCCAGCAGTTCCCTGACTAGAGGGTACGAGCAGTACTTC. Translating gives CASSSLTRGYEQYF.

This clonotype was counted only a few times. The rearrangement uses TRBV23-1 and TRBJ2-3, with 8 bases matching TRBD1. TRBV23-1 is assigned to the ORF class and has an uncertain function. The CDR3 spans 16 residues. J was trimmed by 4 bases and V by 0 bases; bases with no gene match: 6. Written as DNA, the CDR3 is TGCGCCAGCAGTCAATCGAGACAGGGGAAGGCAGATACGCAGTATTTT. Its protein product is CASSQSRQGKADTQYF.

This clonotype was recorded a few times. The chain carries TRBV3-1 and TRBJ2-7, with D possibly TRBD2 on 6 matching bases. The CDR3 is made up of 17 amino acids. Trimming removed 0 bases from V and 1 base from J, with 16 bases in between. Looked up from germline, CDR1 is LGHDT and CDR2 is YNNKEL (reference sequence). The CDR3 spells CASSQDQGLFFSYEQYF. In nucleotides, the CDR3 is TGTGCCAGCAGCCAAGATCAGGGACTGTTTTTTTCCTACGAGCAGTACTTC.

The sample holds a few counts of this clonotype. CDR3 protein: CASSLGRINNSPLHF. The CDR3, as DNA: TGTGCCAGCAGTTTGGGACGAATAAATAATTCACCCCTCCACTTT. This chain uses TRBV27 with TRBJ1-6, with D perhaps matching TRBD1 (5 bases). CDR3 length: 15 amino acids. V was pared by 3 bases and J by 5 bases, with 11 bases between. Germline lookup yields CDR1 MNHEY and CDR2 SMNVEV (reference sequence).

In this sample, this clonotype turned up a few times. The V call is TRBV27, the J call TRBJ2-7; no clear D. The CDR3 is 16 residues long. Per the germline V gene, CDR1 is MNHEY and CDR2 is SMNVEV (reference sequence). The V end was cut by 2 bases, the J end by 6 bases, with 20 bases between. CDR3 nucleotides: TGTGCCAGCAGTTTAACAGCCGGGTCTTCTATCTCCGAGCAGTACTTC. It encodes CASSLTAGSSISEQYF.

The CDR3 nucleotides read TGTGCCAGCGTTGGGACAGAACCAAATCAGCCCCAGCATTTT. This codes for CASVGTEPNQPQHF. V and J are TRBV6-2 or TRBV6-3 and TRBJ1-5; 7 bases are a match to TRBD1. V was clipped by 8 bases and J by 4 bases; unmatched bases: 8. This CDR3 has 14 residues. From germline, CDR1 is MNHEY and CDR2 SVGEGT.

The genes are TRBV5-1 and TRBJ2-1, with 13 bases aligning to TRBD2. CDR3 length: 18 amino acids. With 5 bases clipped from V and 0 bases from J, the junction kept 8 bases outside the gene matches. Germline V lookup: CDR1 SGHRS, CDR2 YFSETQ. CDR3 coding DNA: TGCGCCAGCAGATCGGGACTAGCGGGGCCAAGCTCCTACAATGAGCAGTTCTTC. It yields the protein CASRSGLAGPSSYNEQFF.

This clonotype occurred a few times. This chain links TRBV9 with TRBJ2-7; 10 bases match TRBD2. Germline-derived CDR1 and CDR2 are SGDLS and YYNGEE. With 4 bases clipped from V and 2 bases from J, the junction kept 6 bases outside the gene matches. CDR3 length equals 15 residues. CDR3 in DNA: TGTGCCAGCAGCATCCAAGCGGGAGGGCCCTACGAGCAGTACTTC. It is translated as CASSIQAGGPYEQYF. Combining the CDR3 with reference TRBV9 and TRBJ2-7 gives the whole variable domain DSGVTQTPKHLITATGQRVTLRCSPRSGDLSVYWYQQSLDQGLQFLIQYYNGEERAKGNILERFSAQQFPDLHSELNLSSLELGDSALYFCASSIQAGGPYEQYFGPGTRLTVT.

The sample holds a few counts of this clonotype. This chain connects TRBV7-9 to TRBJ2-1, with 13 bases lining up with TRBD2. CDR3 length equals 17 residues. Germline CDR1 reads SEHNR; CDR2 reads FQNEAQ (reference sequence). V lost 5 bases and J lost 2; bases outside the gene matches: 6. The DNA for the CDR3 is TGTGCCAGCAGCCCCGGACTAGCGGGGGTTACCTACAATGAGCAGTTCTTC. Protein sequence: CASSPGLAGVTYNEQFF.